This T cell receptor beta chain appears in the sequencing data of a study of CD8+CD57+ T cells in acquired aplastic anemia. Study-level information: Roughly 3 ug was the average amount of DNA from sorted CD4+ and CD8+ cells. The study, taken as a whole, reports: The CD8+ Simpson's diversity of patients and controls was not significantly different.

The patients chosen for sequencing had shown expansion of CD8+CD57+ cells (detected by flow cytometry). The diagnosis in all patients was severe acquired aplastic anemia. Among the patients, none had received any therapy at the time of blood sampling. Regarding this clonotype: Its antigen remains unidentified.

TCR beta VDJ and CDR3 profiling used genomic DNA as template. TCRdb reprocessed the reads with MiXCR, giving one entry per CDR3 protein. The sample holds about 180,000 distinct CDR3 sequences; roughly 63% are singletons and the top ten take approximately 46%. CDR3 length equals 14 residues. Germline values: CDR1 ENHRY, CDR2 SYGVKD. V lost 6 bases, J lost 6 bases, and 5 bases stayed unmatched. Material for sequencing was sorted CD4+, CD8+, or CD8+CD57+ T cells (not recorded which) from PBMCs. The V call is TRBV10-3, the J call TRBJ1-4; TRBD1 matches at 9 bases. This receptor was taken from a human donor with aplastic anemia. The CDR3 spells CAIRPGQGDEKLFF. CDR3 DNA sequence: TGTGCCATCAGGCCGGGACAGGGTGATGAAAAACTGTTTTTT.